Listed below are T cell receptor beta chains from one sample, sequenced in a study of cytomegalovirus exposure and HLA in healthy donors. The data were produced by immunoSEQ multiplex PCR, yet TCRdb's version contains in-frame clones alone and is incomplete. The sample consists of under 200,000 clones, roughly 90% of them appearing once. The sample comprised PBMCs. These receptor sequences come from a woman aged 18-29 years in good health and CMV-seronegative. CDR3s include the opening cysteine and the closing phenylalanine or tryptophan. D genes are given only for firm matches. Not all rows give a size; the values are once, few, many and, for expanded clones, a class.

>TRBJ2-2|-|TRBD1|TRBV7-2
TGTGCCAGCAGCCGCGGACAGGAGTACACCGGGGAGCTGTTTTTT
CASSRGQEYTGELFF
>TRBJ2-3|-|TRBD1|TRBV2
TGTGCCAGCAGTGAGGGCAGGGGGAACACAGATACGCAGTATTTT
CASSEGRGNTDTQYF
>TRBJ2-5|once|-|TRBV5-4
TGTGCCAGCAGCCCCCGGGGTAGCGAAGAGACCCAGTACTTC
CASSPRGSEETQYF
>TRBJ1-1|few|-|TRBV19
TGTGCCAGTCAAGGGAGACTGAACACTGAAGCTTTCTTT
CASQGRLNTEAFF
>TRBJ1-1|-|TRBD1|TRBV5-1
TGCGCCAGCAGCTTCGGGACAGGGGGCACTGAAGCTTTCTTT
CASSFGTGGTEAFF
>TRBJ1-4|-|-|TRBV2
TGTGCCAGCTTAGGGGTCCTTAATGAAAAACTGTTTTTT
CASLGVLNEKLFF
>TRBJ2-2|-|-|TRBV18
TGTGCCAGCTCACCAACGACAGGGAACACCGGGGAGCTGTTTTTT
CASSPTTGNTGELFF
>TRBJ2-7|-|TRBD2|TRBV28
TGTGCCAGCATCCTCGCTAGCGGGGTTGACGAGCAGTACTTC
CASILASGVDEQYF
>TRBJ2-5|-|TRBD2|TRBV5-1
TGCGCCAGCAGCTTGGCCTCCGGACTAGATCAAGAGACCCAGTACTTC
CASSLASGLDQETQYF
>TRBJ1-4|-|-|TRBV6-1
TGTGCCAGCAGTGGAAGTCTAGGGAGAATAACTGAAAAACTGTTTTTT
CASSGSLGRITEKLFF
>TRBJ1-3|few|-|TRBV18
TGTGCCAGCTCACCAGGGGCAGGGAACTCTGGAAACACCATATATTTT
CASSPGAGNSGNTIYF
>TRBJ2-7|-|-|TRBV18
TGTGCCAGCTCACCACCGGGGGGTCAGTCCTCGGAGCAGTACTTC
CASSPPGGQSSEQYF
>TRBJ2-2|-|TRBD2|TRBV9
TGTGCCAGATACCCTAGCGGGAGGGAGAACGGGGAGCTGTTTTTT
CARYPSGRENGELFF
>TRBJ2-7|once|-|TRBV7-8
TGTGCCAGCAGCTTTCCGTCCCCCGGAGCGATCGAGCAGTACTTC
CASSFPSPGAIEQYF
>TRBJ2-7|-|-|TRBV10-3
TGTGCCATCAGGGGGATAGCGGCCTACGAGCAGTACTTC
CAIRGIAAYEQYF
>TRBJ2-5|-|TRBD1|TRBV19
TGTGCCAGTAGCTTGGACAGGGAAGAGACCCAGTACTTC
CASSLDREETQYF
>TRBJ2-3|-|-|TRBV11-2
TGTGCCAGCAGCTCTGGGCCCGGAGATACGCAGTATTTT
CASSSGPGDTQYF
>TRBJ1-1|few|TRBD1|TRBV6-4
TGTGCCAGCAGTGACAGGGACAGCAACACTGAAGCTTTCTTT
CASSDRDSNTEAFF
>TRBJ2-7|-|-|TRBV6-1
TGTGCCGTTCGCGAGCAGTACTTC
CAVREQYF
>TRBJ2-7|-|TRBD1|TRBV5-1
TGCGCCAGCAGCTTGGGGACAGGGGATTCCTACGAGCAGTACTTC
CASSLGTGDSYEQYF
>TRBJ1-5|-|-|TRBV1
TGCACCAGCAGCCATACAGGGGGAAGCAATCAGCCCCAGCATTTT
CTSSHTGGSNQPQHF
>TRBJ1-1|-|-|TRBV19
TGTGCCAGTAGTATAGTTGAACCAGGCGAAGCTTTCTTT
CASSIVEPGEAFF
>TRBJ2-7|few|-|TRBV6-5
TGTGCCAGCAGTTACGCGGATACGTGGTACTTC
CASSYADTWYF
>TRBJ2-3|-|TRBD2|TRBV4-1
TGCGCCAGCAGCCCAATTAAAGGGACTAGCGGGGACACAGATACGCAGTATTTT
CASSPIKGTSGDTDTQYF
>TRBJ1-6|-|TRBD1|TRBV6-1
TGTGCCAGCAGTGAAGCAGGGGGCAGAGTCAATTCACCCCTCCACTTT
CASSEAGGRVNSPLHF
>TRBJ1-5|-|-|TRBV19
TGTGCCAGTAGTATCCTACCCCAGGGTGTGGGCAATCAGCCCCAGCATTTT
CASSILPQGVGNQPQHF
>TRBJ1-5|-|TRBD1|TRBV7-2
TGTGCCAGCAGCGCTACTTGGGACAGAAATCAGCCCCAGCATTTT
CASSATWDRNQPQHF
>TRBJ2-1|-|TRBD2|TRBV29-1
TGCAGCGTAGCGACTAGCGGGAAAAGGGGCGAGCAGTTCTTC
CSVATSGKRGEQFF
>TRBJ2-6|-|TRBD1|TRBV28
TGTGCCAGCAGTCGGCCGGGACAGGGGGCGGGGGGGGCCAACGTCCTGACTTTC
CASSRPGQGAGGANVLTF
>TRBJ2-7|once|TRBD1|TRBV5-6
TGTGCCAGCAGCTTGGCCTATCGGACAGGGGGGTCCTACGAGCAGTACTTC
CASSLAYRTGGSYEQYF
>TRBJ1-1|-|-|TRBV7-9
TGTGCCAGCAGCGCCGACAGGAACACTGAAGCTTTCTTT
CASSADRNTEAFF
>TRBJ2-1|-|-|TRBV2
TGTGCCAGCATGATGACAGAGACAGCCTACAATGAGCAGTTCTTC
CASMMTETAYNEQFF
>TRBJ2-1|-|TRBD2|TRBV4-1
TGCGCCAGCAGCCAACCTATTATTTCCAGGACTAGCGGACTCTACAATGAGCAGTTCTTC
CASSQPIISRTSGLYNEQFF
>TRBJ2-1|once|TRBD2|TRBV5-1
TGCGCCAGCAGCTTGGGACTAGCGCTCTACAATGAGCAGTTCTTC
CASSLGLALYNEQFF
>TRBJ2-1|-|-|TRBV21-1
TGTGCCAGCAGCAAAACTCAGGGGACGAGTTTGGGCAATGAGCAGTTCTTC
CASSKTQGTSLGNEQFF
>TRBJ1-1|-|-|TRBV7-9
TGTGCCAGCAGCTCGACACAGAACACTGAAGCTTTCTTT
CASSSTQNTEAFF
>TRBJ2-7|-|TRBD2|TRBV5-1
TGCGCCAGCAGTAGGGGGACTAGCGAGTCCTACGAGCAGTACTTC
CASSRGTSESYEQYF
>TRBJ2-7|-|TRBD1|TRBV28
TGTGCCAGCAGTCTAGACAGGGGGCGAAACTACGAGCAGTACTTC
CASSLDRGRNYEQYF
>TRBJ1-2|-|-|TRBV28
TGTGCCAGCAGTTTCCACGGGTTCTATGGCTACACCTTC
CASSFHGFYGYTF
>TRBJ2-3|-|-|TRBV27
TGTGCCAGCAGCGGACCTCGAACCTCGGCGGGCCACACAGATACGCAGTATTTT
CASSGPRTSAGHTDTQYF
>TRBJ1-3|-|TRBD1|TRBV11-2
TGTGCCAGCAGCCCACGACAGGGAGGCCCTGGAAACACCATATATTTT
CASSPRQGGPGNTIYF